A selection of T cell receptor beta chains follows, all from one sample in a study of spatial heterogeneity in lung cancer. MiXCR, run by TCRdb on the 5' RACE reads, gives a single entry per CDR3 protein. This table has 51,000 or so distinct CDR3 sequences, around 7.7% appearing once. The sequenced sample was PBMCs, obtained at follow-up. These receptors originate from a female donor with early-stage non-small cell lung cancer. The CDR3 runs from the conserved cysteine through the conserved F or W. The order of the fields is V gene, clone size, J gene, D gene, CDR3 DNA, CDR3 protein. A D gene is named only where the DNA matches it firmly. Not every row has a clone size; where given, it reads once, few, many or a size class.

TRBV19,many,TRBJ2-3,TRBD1,TGTGCCAGTACCACAGGACAGGGAACAGATACGCAGTATTTT,CASTTGQGTDTQYF
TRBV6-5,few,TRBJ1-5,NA,TGTGCCAGCAGTTATAATCGGCCAGGGGGCAATCAGCCCCAGCATTTT,CASSYNRPGGNQPQHF
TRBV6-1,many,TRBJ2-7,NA,TGTGCCAGCAGTCGGGACGTTAAGCAGTACTTC,CASSRDVKQYF
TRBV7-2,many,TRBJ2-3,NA,TGTGCCAGCAGCCTCGCTGGAACGGCCGGACGGTCCGATACGCAGTATTTT,CASSLAGTAGRSDTQYF
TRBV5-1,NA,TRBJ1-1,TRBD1,TGCGCCAGCAGCACCGGACAGGCTAACACTGAAGCTTTCTTT,CASSTGQANTEAFF
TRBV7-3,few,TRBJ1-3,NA,TGTGCCAGCAGCGCGCGGGGGCCCACTGGAAACACCATATATTTT,CASSARGPTGNTIYF
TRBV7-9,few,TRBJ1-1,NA,TGTGCCAGCAGCACGACCGGGGGCGAAGCTTTCTTT,CASSTTGGEAFF
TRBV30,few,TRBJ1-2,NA,TGTGCCTGGACTTTGGACAGAGCTAACTATGGCTACACCTTC,CAWTLDRANYGYTF
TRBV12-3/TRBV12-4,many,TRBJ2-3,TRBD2,TGTGCCAGCAGTTTACGACTGCGGGAGATTGATACGCAGTATTTT,CASSLRLREIDTQYF
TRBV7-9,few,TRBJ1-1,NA,TGTGCCAGCAGCTCCCGTATCCTGAACACTGAAGCTTTCTTT,CASSSRILNTEAFF
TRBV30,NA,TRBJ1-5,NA,TGTGCCTGGAGTAAGGTCAATCAGGGGCCCCAGCATTTT,CAWSKVNQGPQHF
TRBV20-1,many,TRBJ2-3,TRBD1,TGCAGTGCTAGCGGACAGGCAGATACGCAGTATTTT,CSASGQADTQYF
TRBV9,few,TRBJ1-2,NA,TGTGCCAGCAGCGTAGGAGGGGACTATGGCTACACCTTC,CASSVGGDYGYTF
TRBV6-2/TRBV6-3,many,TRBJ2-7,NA,TGTGCCAGCAGTTACTCGCCGGGACGGCTCCATCGGGGAAGCTCCTACGAGCAGTACTTC,CASSYSPGRLHRGSSYEQYF
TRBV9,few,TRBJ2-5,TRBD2,TGTGCCAGCAGCGTTGATAGGGACTATGGGGAGACCCAGTACTTC,CASSVDRDYGETQYF
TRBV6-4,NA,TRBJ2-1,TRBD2,TGTGCCAGCAGCCTTGGCGGGGGGGCAAATGAGCAGTTCTTC,CASSLGGGANEQFF
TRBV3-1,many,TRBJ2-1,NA,TGTGCCAGCACCCCACGGGGGACTCGAAGGGATGAGCAGTTCTTC,CASTPRGTRRDEQFF
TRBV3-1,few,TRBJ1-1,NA,TGTGCCAGCAGCCCTCAGTGGGCCACTGAAGCTTTCTTT,CASSPQWATEAFF
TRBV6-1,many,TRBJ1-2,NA,TGTGCCAGCAGGTGGGAGGGTGGCTACACCTTC,CASRWEGGYTF
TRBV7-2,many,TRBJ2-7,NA,TGTGCCAGCAGTCCTAGGGCAGTTCTGCCCGAGCAGTACTTC,CASSPRAVLPEQYF
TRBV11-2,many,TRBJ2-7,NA,TGTGCCAGCAGCCCCCGCCCAGGGATAACTCTCAACGAGCAGTACTTC,CASSPRPGITLNEQYF
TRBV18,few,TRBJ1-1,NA,TGTGCCAGCTCACCAAGAGGGAAGAACGATGGTGAAGCTTTCTTT,CASSPRGKNDGEAFF
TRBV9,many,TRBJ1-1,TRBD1,TGTGCCAGCAGCGATAGTATCTCCGGGACAGAGGCTGGAGGAGCTTTCTTT,CASSDSISGTEAGGAFF
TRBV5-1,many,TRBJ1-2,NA,TGCGCCAGCAGCTTGTCTAAAAATGACAGGACTAACTATGGCTACACCTTC,CASSLSKNDRTNYGYTF
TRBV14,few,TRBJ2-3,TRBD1,TGTGCCAGCAGCCCCCCCCGCGGCAGGGGGTTGGATACGCAGTATTTT,CASSPPRGRGLDTQYF
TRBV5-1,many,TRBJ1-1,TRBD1,TGCGCCAGCAGCTTGGGGTTACAGGGGGCGACTGAAGCTTTCTTT,CASSLGLQGATEAFF
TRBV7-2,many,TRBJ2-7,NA,TGTGCCAGCAGCTTCTGGCCTTACTCCTACGAGCAGTACTTC,CASSFWPYSYEQYF
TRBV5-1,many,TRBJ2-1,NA,TGCGCCAGCAGCTTGGAACTAGACTACAATGAGCAGTTCTTC,CASSLELDYNEQFF
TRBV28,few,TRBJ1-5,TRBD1,TGTGCCAGCAGTCCCCGCGGGACAGGGAACAATCAGCCCCAGCATTTT,CASSPRGTGNNQPQHF
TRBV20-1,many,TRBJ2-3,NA,TGCAGTGTCTCCCGGGGGGATACGCAGTATTTT,CSVSRGDTQYF
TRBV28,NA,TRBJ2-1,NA,TGTGCCAGCAGTAACACTCCAGACTCCATCAGAACCTTCAGCTCCTACAATGAGCAGTTCTTC,CASSNTPDSIRTFSSYNEQFF
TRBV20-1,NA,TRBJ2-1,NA,TGCAGTGCTCCGGAGGCCGGGTCATACAATGAGCAGTTCTTC,CSAPEAGSYNEQFF
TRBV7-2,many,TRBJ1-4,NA,TGTGCCAGCAGCTTAGCGAATGAAAAACTGTTTTTT,CASSLANEKLFF
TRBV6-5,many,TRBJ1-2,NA,TGTGCCAGCAGGACTTCAATAGACTACAGGGCAAATAACTATGGCTACACCTTC,CASRTSIDYRANNYGYTF
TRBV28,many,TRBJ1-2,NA,TGTGCCAGCAGTCTACTTGGGGGTTGGAGCGGCTACACCTTC,CASSLLGGWSGYTF
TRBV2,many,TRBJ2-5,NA,TGTGCCAGCAGTACGCAAAACTTAGAGACCCAGTACTTC,CASSTQNLETQYF
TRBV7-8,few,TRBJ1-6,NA,TGTGCCAGCAGCTCCAGGGCGGCTAATTCACCCCTCCACTTT,CASSSRAANSPLHF
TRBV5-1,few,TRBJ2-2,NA,TGCGCCAGCAGCTTGAACGGGGCCTCGAGAACCGGGGAGCTGTTTTTT,CASSLNGASRTGELFF
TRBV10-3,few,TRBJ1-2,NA,TGTGCCATCAGTGATGGACAGACCTTAGGCTATGGCTACACCTTC,CAISDGQTLGYGYTF
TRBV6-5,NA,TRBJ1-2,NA,TGTGCCAGCAGTTACACTCGGGGAGCTAACTATGGCTACACCTTC,CASSYTRGANYGYTF
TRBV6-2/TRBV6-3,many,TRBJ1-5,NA,TGTGCCAGCAGTTACCTGAATCAGCCCCAGCATTTT,CASSYLNQPQHF